This T cell receptor (beta chain) is from a study of regulatory T cells in long-lasting Graves disease. General observations from the study: Repertoires from persistent disease leaned toward TRBV28, TRBJ1-2 and TRBJ2-5.

CDR1 and CDR2 from the germline V gene are SGHRS and YFSETQ. Trimming took off 0 bases at V and 10 bases at J, with 5 bases between the two ends. The CDR3 is made up of 12 amino acids. Described time point: newly diagnosed GD, antithyroid drugs for less than 3 months. The authors made the TCR library using RNA they extracted from PBMCs. The table lists this clonotype with a few counts. The antigen is unknown. Construction of TCR beta libraries relied on iRepertoire HTBI primers and on Arm-PCR targeting CDR3 regions. TCRdb analysed the multiplex PCR reads with MiXCR anew, one entry per CDR3 protein. The sample records hundreds of thousands of distinct CDR3 sequences, roughly a sixth being singletons. This sample also appeared in a second study, on T cells in Graves' hyperthyroidism and ophthalmopathy.

This TCR came from a man in his forties or fifties with Graves disease. The chain recombines TRBV5-1 with TRBJ1-6; D is ambiguous. Here the sequenced sample was peripheral blood mononuclear cells (PBMCs), taken at new diagnosis, from a patient treated with antithyroid drugs. The CDR3 nucleotides are TGCGCCAGCAGCTTGGACGGGTCACCCCTCCACTTT. It translates to CASSLDGSPLHF.